This entry concerns a single T cell receptor beta chain. Its antigen is not identified. CDR1 SGHTA and CDR2 FQGNSA come from the germline V gene. CDR3 length: 14 residues. The data stem from a study of T cells expressing NK-cell markers. Study-level information: All TCR beta repertoires analysed originated from sorted CD3+CD56+NKG2C+, CD3+CD56+NKG2C- and CD3+CD56-NKG2C+ T cells. Just one sequenced donor of eight was HCMV-seronegative, while seven were seropositive. Study-wide results and caveats: In a few donors, dominant clonotypes made up roughly 28.3-65% of CD3+CD56-NKG2C+ cells.

TCRdb processed the 5' RACE reads again and assigns one entry to each CDR3 protein, with no DNA. Its table records hundreds of thousands of distinct CDR3 sequences. The chain has TRBV7-2 and TRBJ2-2. The sample was blood T cells: a sorted CD56 or NKG2C T cell subset, CD4+ or CD8+ T cells, or bulk PBMC T cells (not recorded which). The sequence was obtained from a woman between 18 and 70 years old in good health. This chain's CDR3 is CASSRKPNTGELFF.